This T cell receptor (beta chain) was sequenced in a study of control samples from healthy donors and cancer patients (dated by TCRdb to between 2020 and 2021). Turning to this clone: Its antigen is unknown. No base-level quality is on record; no much larger clone is a single base apart.

The library was generated by the immunoSEQ multiplex PCR assay. TCRdb holds this immuneACCESS table with in-frame rearrangements only. Some clones are missing; in checked studies, unresolved V genes explain under half, and the rest has no known cause. In this sample the table shows 100,000 or so clones, about four fifths of which occur a single time. The ten largest make up 13% of the sample. The trim is 5 bases for V and 4 bases for J, with a gap of 12 bases between the germline ends. From the cysteine up to the phenylalanine, the CDR3 has a length of 14 residues. Only the CDR3 region is kept as DNA, spanning 42 bases read in frame from base 1. CDR1 and CDR2 are drawn from the germline V gene (reference sequence): LNHDA, SQIVND.

The TCR sequence derives from a woman in her fifties or sixties in good health. This receptor chain uses TRBV19 and TRBJ1-3; a tentative D match to TRBD1 spans 5 bases. The specimen was blood. CDR3 loop: CASSLRTPGNTIYF. The sequence in DNA is TGTGCCAGTAGTCTGAGGACACCCGGAAACACCATATATTTT.